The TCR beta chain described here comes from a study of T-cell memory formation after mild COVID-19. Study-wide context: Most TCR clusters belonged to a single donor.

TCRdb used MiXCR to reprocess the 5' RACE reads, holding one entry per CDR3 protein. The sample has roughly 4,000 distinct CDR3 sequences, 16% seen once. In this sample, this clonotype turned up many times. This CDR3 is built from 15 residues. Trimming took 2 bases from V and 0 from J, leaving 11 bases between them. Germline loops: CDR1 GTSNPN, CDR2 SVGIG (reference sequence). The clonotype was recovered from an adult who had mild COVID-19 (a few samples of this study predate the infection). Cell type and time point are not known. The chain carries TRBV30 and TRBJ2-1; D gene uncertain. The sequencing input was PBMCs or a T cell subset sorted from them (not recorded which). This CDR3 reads CAWSMTLSSYNEQFF. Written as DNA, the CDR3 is TGTGCCTGGAGTATGACTCTAAGCTCCTACAATGAGCAGTTCTTC.